A single sample is the source of the 28 T cell receptor beta chains below, sequenced in a study of blood T cell repertoires in COVID-19. Repertoires were generated with immunoSEQ multiplex PCR, while TCRdb's copy carries only in-frame clones and drops some. This table has 390,000 or so clones, roughly 89% appearing once. The sequenced material came from peripheral blood. Receptors originate from a woman under 40 with active or convalescent COVID-19.

The genes are TRBV2 and TRBJ1-1; D may be TRBD1 (5 bases). Germline-derived CDR1 and CDR2 are SNHLY and FYNNEI. The ends were cut back, 4 bases at V and 8 bases at J, with 8 bases in the middle. The CDR3 spans 11 residues. The CDR3 is CASSGGEEAFF. For the CDR3, the DNA is TGTGCCAGCAGTGGGGGGGAGGAAGCTTTCTTT. Full variable domain (rest looked up from reference TRBV2 and TRBJ1-1): EPEVTQTPSHQVTQMGQEVILRCVPISNHLYFYWYRQILGQKVEFLVSFYNNEISEKSEIFDDQFSVERPDGSNFTLKIRSTKLEDSAMYFCASSGGEEAFFGQGTRLTVV.

This chain uses TRBV6-5 with TRBJ1-2; a weak D match, TRBD1 (6 bases). The V and J ends lost 8 bases and 2 bases respectively, with 12 bases between them. The CDR3 loop spans 13 amino acids. CDR1 MNHEY and CDR2 SVGAGI come from the germline V gene. The DNA for the CDR3 is TGTGCCAGCTCCCCAGGACAGAACTATGGCTACACCTTC. It encodes CASSPGQNYGYTF.

The chain employs TRBV27 and TRBJ1-6; TRBD1 matches at 8 bases. Germline V gene sequence: CDR1 MNHEY, CDR2 SMNVEV (reference sequence). The V and J ends lost 7 bases and 9 bases, in that order; junction bases with no gene match: 8. The CDR3 loop spans 14 amino acids. CDR3 DNA: TGTGCCAGCAAGACGACAGGGGACCCTTCACCCCTCCACTTT. It specifies CASKTTGDPSPLHF.

The V gene is TRBV6-1, the J gene TRBJ2-7, with D perhaps matching TRBD2 (5 bases). The CDR3 contains 14 residues. V lost 3 bases and J 2 bases, leaving 11 bases between the germline ends. Germline loops: CDR1 MNHNS, CDR2 SASEGT. CDR3 bases: TGTGCCAGCAGTGACAGAGCGGAGGCCTACGAGCAGTACTTC. Amino acid sequence: CASSDRAEAYEQYF.

In DNA, the CDR3 is TGCGCCAGCAATTCAGGGTATAATTCACCCCTCCACTTT. Residues: CASNSGYNSPLHF. The gene calls are TRBV10-2 and TRBJ1-6; tentative D call: TRBD1 (5 bases). CDR3 length: 13 residues. Germline assignment: CDR1 WSHSY and CDR2 SAAADI. V shed 7 bases and J shed 4 bases, with 8 bases lying between them.

V and J are TRBV6-6 and TRBJ1-1, with 12 positions matching TRBD1. Germline CDR1 reads MNHNY; CDR2 reads SVGAGI (reference sequence). Trimming at V came to 4 bases and at J to 3 bases, leaving 0 bases not matched to a gene. This CDR3 spans 14 amino acids. The CDR3 spells CASSWDRGHTEAFF. The CDR3 DNA follows: TGTGCCAGCAGTTGGGACAGGGGGCACACTGAAGCTTTCTTT.

The chain combines TRBV7-6 with TRBJ1-1; 9 bases fit TRBD1. Germline values: CDR1 SGHVS, CDR2 FNYEAQ. The CDR3 length is 16 residues. Trimming took 5 bases from V and 3 from J; bases not matched to a gene: 10. Here the CDR3 reads CASSGKQGAVDTEAFF. DNA of the CDR3: TGTGCCAGCAGCGGAAAACAGGGGGCGGTGGACACTGAAGCTTTCTTT.

This chain uses TRBV9 with TRBJ2-5, with 8 bases that match TRBD2. The CDR3 totals 17 residues. J was trimmed by 4 bases and V by 4 bases; bases with no gene match: 15. The germline V gene encodes CDR1 SGDLS and CDR2 YYNGEE. The CDR3 sequence is CASSPGLAGTSRETQYF. In DNA, the CDR3 is TGTGCCAGCAGCCCAGGGCTAGCGGGTACCTCCCGAGAGACCCAGTACTTC. Looking up the rest from reference TRBV9 and TRBJ2-5 gives the full variable domain: DSGVTQTPKHLITATGQRVTLRCSPRSGDLSVYWYQQSLDQGLQFLIQYYNGEERAKGNILERFSAQQFPDLHSELNLSSLELGDSALYFCASSPGLAGTSRETQYFGPGTRLLVL.

This clone appeared a few times. The chain has TRBV5-1 and TRBJ2-1; 11 nucleotides match TRBD2. Trimming took 0 bases from V and 12 from J; bases not matched to a gene: 11. Germline V gene data show CDR1 as SGHRS and CDR2 as YFSETQ. The CDR3 extends over 16 amino acids. This CDR3 is CASSLVASGGRVTQFF. In DNA form, the CDR3 reads TGCGCCAGCAGCTTGGTGGCTAGCGGGGGGCGGGTCACGCAGTTCTTC.

V and J are TRBV12-3 or TRBV12-4 and TRBJ1-2; TRBD1 might be the D (5 bases). CDR3 length: 13 amino acids. The V and J ends lost 3 bases and 4 bases respectively, with 9 bases between them. CDR3 in amino acids: CASSFQDTYGYTF. The CDR3 DNA reads TGTGCCAGCAGTTTCCAGGACACCTATGGCTACACCTTC.

The chain links TRBV2 to TRBJ1-1; 7 bases fit TRBD1. From germline, CDR1 is SNHLY and CDR2 FYNNEI. This CDR3 has 13 residues. V gave up 4 bases and J gave up 1 base; unmatched junction bases: 0. CDR3 bases: TGTGCCAGCAGTGGGGACAGGAACACTGAAGCTTTCTTT. Its translation is CASSGDRNTEAFF.

The chain combines TRBV6-4 with TRBJ2-1; the D gene is possibly TRBD2 (6 bases). The CDR3 has 16 residues. CDR1 is MRHNA and CDR2 is SNTAGT in the germline V gene. V was cut by 6 bases and J by 0 bases, with 15 bases left in between. The CDR3: CASSDRDWSSYNEQFF. For the CDR3, the DNA is TGTGCCAGCAGCGACCGGGACTGGAGCTCCTACAATGAGCAGTTCTTC.

To note about this clone: One end of the junction fails to match germline, which may point to a read error. The V gene is TRBV25-1, the J gene TRBJ2-1; 7 bases map to TRBD1. This CDR3 region has 14 residues. Per the germline V gene, CDR1 is MGHDK and CDR2 is SYGVNS. CDR3 sequence reads: CASTEQGSGNEQFF. CDR3 sequence (DNA): TGTGCCAGCACTGAACAGGGGTCGGGCAATGAGCAGTTCTTC.

This chain connects TRBV5-1 to TRBJ2-1, with 10 nucleotides matching TRBD2. The CDR3 contains 16 residues. Germline lookup yields CDR1 SGHRS and CDR2 YFSETQ. V lost 4 bases, J lost 6 bases, and 10 bases stayed unmatched. This chain's CDR3 is CASSRQLAGPGNEQFF. CDR3 nucleotides: TGCGCCAGCAGCAGGCAACTAGCGGGGCCCGGCAATGAGCAGTTCTTC. The full variable domain, with the rest looked up from reference TRBV5-1 and TRBJ2-1, is KAGVTQTPRYLIKTRGQQVTLSCSPISGHRSVSWYQQTPGQGLQFLFEYFSETQRNKGNFPGRFSGRQFSNSRSEMNVSTLELGDSALYLCASSRQLAGPGNEQFFGPGTRLTVL.

The chain combines TRBV4-1 with TRBJ2-1, with a weak D call TRBD2 (6 bases). In germline, CDR1 is MGHRA, CDR2 YSYEKL. Trimming pared 4 bases from V and 1 base from J, leaving 17 bases between. CDR3 length: 17 amino acids. The CDR3 spells CASSLSRAGLSYNEQFF. As DNA, the CDR3 is TGCGCCAGCAGCCTGTCTAGGGCGGGATTGTCCTACAATGAGCAGTTCTTC.

The CDR3 sequence: CATSSERGGSTDTQYF. CDR3 bases: TGTGCCACCAGCAGCGAGCGGGGGGGAAGCACAGATACGCAGTATTTT. The chain links TRBV15 to TRBJ2-3; 10 bases agree with TRBD2. The ends lost 3 bases at V and 0 bases at J; junction bases unmatched: 3. Germline lookup yields CDR1 LNHNV and CDR2 YYDKDF (reference sequence). The CDR3 loop spans 16 amino acids.

With respect to this clone: Other DNA sequences in the same sample also yield this CDR3. V and J are TRBV19 and TRBJ2-6, with a possible D match to TRBD2 (6 bases). V lost 1 base and J 2 bases, leaving 6 bases between the germline ends. In germline, CDR1 is LNHDA, CDR2 SQIVND (reference sequence). The CDR3 is 15 residues long. The CDR3 loop is CASSIGGTGANVLTF. CDR3 DNA: TGTGCCAGTAGTATAGGCGGGACTGGGGCCAACGTCCTGACTTTC.

The genes are TRBV27 and TRBJ1-1; 8 nucleotides align to TRBD1. J gave up 4 bases and V 5 bases, and 6 bases lay outside the gene matches. The V gene's germline CDR1 is MNHEY and CDR2 SMNVEV (reference sequence). The CDR3 loop spans 14 amino acids. CDR3 bases: TGTGCCAGCAGTCCACGGACAGGGCCCACTGAAGCTTTCTTT. Translation gives CASSPRTGPTEAFF.

This clone has just one count. The chain has TRBV10-2 and TRBJ1-3; D remains unclear. Germline V gives CDR1 WSHSY, CDR2 SAAADI. With 8 bases removed from V and 5 bases from J, the gap between germline ends came to 25 bases. The CDR3 consists of 17 residues. CDR3 sequence (DNA): TGCGCCAGCTCCCTTTTCACCGGGATCCAGGACCGAAACACCATATATTTT. This gives the protein CASSLFTGIQDRNTIYF.

This clone was seen a handful of times. This CDR3 reads CASSLIGDIISPGELFF. CDR3 sequence (DNA): TGTGCCAGCAGCTTAATTGGGGACATAATCTCCCCCGGGGAGCTGTTTTTT. The rearrangement joins TRBV7-2 to TRBJ2-2, with D possibly TRBD1 on 6 matching bases. The ends were cut back, 2 bases at V and 6 bases at J, with 19 bases in the middle. CDR3 length: 17 amino acids. From germline, CDR1 is SGHTA and CDR2 FQGNSA. Full variable domain (outside the CDR3, taken from reference TRBV7-2 and TRBJ2-2): GAGVSQSPSNKVTEKGKDVELRCDPISGHTALYWYRQSLGQGLEFLIYFQGNSAPDKSGLPSDRFSAERTGGSVSTLTIQRTQQEDSAVYLCASSLIGDIISPGELFFGEGSRLTVL.

This chain joins TRBV6-1 and TRBJ1-2, with 7 bases that match TRBD1. The trim removed 0 bases at V and 9 bases at J, leaving 10 bases unmatched. Germline V gene lookup returns CDR1 MNHNS and CDR2 SASEGT. The CDR3 has 15 amino acids. The CDR3 DNA follows: TGTGCCAGCAGTGAAGCGCCAGGGACAGTCTCTCGCTACACCTTC. It yields the protein CASSEAPGTVSRYTF.

This clone was counted only a few times. This chain joins TRBV3-1 (or the pseudogene TRBV3-2) and TRBJ2-1; TRBD2 aligns across 8 bases. V shed 1 base, J shed 9 bases, and the junction held 8 bases outside the gene matches. Germline V gene sequence: CDR1 LGHDT, CDR2 YNNKEL (reference sequence). The CDR3 sequence is 15 residues long. CDR3 bases: TGTGCCAGCAGCCAAGGGCTCGGGAGGGCCGGTGAGCAGTTCTTC. Translated, it gives CASSQGLGRAGEQFF.

J is TRBJ2-2 and V is TRBV2; 9 bases are shared with TRBD1. V was clipped by 3 bases and J by 3 bases; unmatched bases: 2. The length of the CDR3 is 15 residues. Germline CDR1 SNHLY, CDR2 FYNNEI. This CDR3 reads CASSDRQGDTGELFF. CDR3 nucleotides: TGTGCCAGCAGTGACCGACAGGGGGACACCGGGGAGCTGTTTTTT.

Remarks on this clone: Germline and junction disagree at one end, which may indicate a read error. CDR3 nucleotide sequence: TGTGCCAGTAGTATCGTCAGGAAATTCTTC. Protein: CASSIVRKFF. The chain combines TRBV19 with TRBJ1-2; D remains ambiguous. The CDR3 has 10 residues. Germline V lookup: CDR1 LNHDA, CDR2 SQIVND (reference sequence).

This chain joins TRBV7-9 and TRBJ2-1, with no clear D. Germline CDR1 reads SEHNR; CDR2 reads FQNEAQ (reference sequence). There are 16 residues in the CDR3. V was cut by 4 bases and J by 7 bases, with 20 bases left in between. CDR3 DNA: TGTGCCAGCAGCTACCGGGTAGTTGATGGAAATAATGAGCAGTTCTTC. This translates into CASSYRVVDGNNEQFF.

With respect to this clone: Within the sample, other DNA sequences also encode this same CDR3. The CDR3 nucleotides read TGTGCCAGCAGACCGGACAGTAACTATGGCTACACCTTC. As protein: CASRPDSNYGYTF. The V call is TRBV6-5, the J call TRBJ1-2; possible D gene TRBD1, 6 bases. The V and J ends lost 6 bases and 1 base respectively, with 9 bases between them. The CDR3 is 13 amino acids. The V gene's germline CDR1 is MNHEY and CDR2 SVGAGI.

V and J are TRBV5-4 and TRBJ2-5, with D possibly TRBD1 on 5 matching bases. Germline assignment: CDR1 SGHNT and CDR2 YYREEE (reference sequence). This CDR3 spans 15 amino acids. Deletions cut 0 bases from V and 5 bases from J, with 14 bases between. The CDR3 loop is CASSLGVQGRETQYF. The CDR3 coding sequence is TGTGCCAGCAGCTTGGGAGTTCAGGGCCGGGAGACCCAGTACTTC.

The chain has TRBV27 and TRBJ1-5, with TRBD1 identical over 10 bases. The junction had 5 bases not matched to a gene; V was cut back by 2 bases and J by 4 bases. In germline, CDR1 is MNHEY, CDR2 SMNVEV (reference sequence). The length of the CDR3 is 16 residues. The CDR3 loop reads CASSLGGQGFNQPQHF. In DNA form, the CDR3 reads TGTGCCAGCAGTTTAGGGGGACAGGGGTTTAATCAGCCCCAGCATTTT.